The 11 T cell receptor beta chains presented below share a single source sample, sequenced in a study of T-cell memory formation after mild COVID-19. From the 5' RACE reads, TCRdb called clonotypes with MiXCR, one entry per CDR3 protein. The sample holds about 430,000 distinct CDR3 sequences, around 24% seen once. The specimen was PBMCs or a T cell subset sorted from them (not recorded which). These receptors came from an adult woman who had mild COVID-19 (a few samples of this study predate the infection). Cell type and time point are not known.

This chain connects TRBV11-2 to TRBJ2-7; TRBD1 matches at 11 bases. The CDR3 length is 13 residues. Germline assignment: CDR1 SGHAT and CDR2 FQNNGV. The ends lost 4 bases at V and 6 bases at J; junction bases unmatched: 2. The CDR3 region is CASSWGQGVEQYF. The CDR3 nucleotides read TGTGCCAGCAGCTGGGGACAGGGGGTCGAGCAGTACTTC.

This chain joins TRBV7-2 and TRBJ1-3; a possible D gene is TRBD1 (6 bases). Germline CDR1 reads SGHTA; CDR2 reads FQGNSA. This CDR3 contains 16 residues. V gave up 6 bases and J gave up 0 bases, with 15 bases separating them. Here the CDR3 reads CASSSRGRTSGNTIYF. In nucleotides, the CDR3 is TGTGCCAGCAGTTCACGGGGGCGGACCTCTGGAAACACCATATATTTT.

In its sample, this clonotype was seen a few times. The V call is TRBV5-1, the J call TRBJ2-2; D tentatively fits TRBD1 or TRBD2 (5 bases each). Trimming shortened V by 0 bases and J by 0 bases, and 9 bases separated the two germline ends. CDR1 and CDR2 (germline): SGHRS, YFSETQ. The CDR3 length is 16 residues. The CDR3 DNA is TGCGCCAGCAGCTTGGCCGGGGCTACGAACACCGGGGAGCTGTTTTTT. As protein: CASSLAGATNTGELFF. The full variable domain, with the rest looked up from reference TRBV5-1 and TRBJ2-2, is KAGVTQTPRYLIKTRGQQVTLSCSPISGHRSVSWYQQTPGQGLQFLFEYFSETQRNKGNFPGRFSGRQFSNSRSEMNVSTLELGDSALYLCASSLAGATNTGELFFGEGSRLTVL.

The chain links TRBV7-3 to TRBJ1-5, with 7 positions matching TRBD1. V was clipped by 7 bases and J by 0 bases; unmatched bases: 15. There are 18 residues in the CDR3. Germline V gives CDR1 SGHTA, CDR2 FQGTGA. CDR3 amino acids: CASTGGQHKPLSNQPQHF. The CDR3 DNA follows: TGTGCCAGCACCGGGGGACAGCACAAACCCCTTAGCAATCAGCCCCAGCATTTT.

V is TRBV7-9 and J is TRBJ2-3; TRBD2 agrees at 10 bases. This CDR3 is 14 amino acids long. With 8 bases clipped from V and 3 bases from J, the junction kept 5 bases outside the gene matches. Looked up from germline, CDR1 is SEHNR and CDR2 is FQNEAQ (reference sequence). CDR3 bases: TGTGCCAGCCACGGTAGCGGGAGGACAGATACGCAGTATTTT. Protein product: CASHGSGRTDTQYF. Full variable domain (outside the CDR3, taken from reference TRBV7-9 and TRBJ2-3): DTGVSQNPRHKITKRGQNVTFRCDPISEHNRLYWYRQTLGQGPEFLTYFQNEAQLEKSRLLSDRFSAERPKGSFSTLEIQRTEQGDSAMYLCASHGSGRTDTQYFGPGTRLTVL.

The CDR3 spells CATSDWTADTQYF. CDR3 DNA: TGTGCCACCAGTGACTGGACGGCAGATACGCAGTATTTT. J is TRBJ2-3 and V is TRBV24-1; D unclear. Germline CDR1 is KGHDR and CDR2 is SFDVKD. V lost 4 bases and J 4 bases, leaving 8 bases between the germline ends. The CDR3 sequence is 13 residues long.

This clonotype was picked up many times. This chain uses TRBV3-1 with TRBJ2-1; no definite D call. The CDR3 is 11 residues long. CDR1 and CDR2 (germline): LGHDT, YNNKEL (reference sequence). The V end was cut by 4 bases, the J end by 10 bases, with 8 bases between. As DNA, the CDR3 is TGTGCCAGCAGCCGGGCAGGAGAGCAGTTCTTC. It codes for CASSRAGEQFF.

CDR3 protein: CAWSSVNFGQPQHF. CDR3 sequence (DNA): TGTGCCTGGAGCTCCGTGAACTTTGGTCAGCCCCAGCATTTT. This rearrangement joins TRBV30 to TRBJ1-5, with unresolved D. The CDR3 extends over 14 amino acids. V lost 3 bases and J 6 bases, leaving 15 bases between the germline ends. From germline, CDR1 is GTSNPN and CDR2 SVGIG (reference sequence).

The chain is built from TRBV6-1 and TRBJ2-7; 11 nucleotides agree with TRBD1. Germline CDR1 reads MNHNS; CDR2 reads SASEGT. V trimming: 4 bases; J trimming: 4 bases; junction bases outside the gene matches: 3. This CDR3 is 14 amino acids long. This CDR3 is CASSGTGGTYEQYF. CDR3 bases: TGTGCCAGCAGTGGGACAGGGGGCACGTACGAGCAGTACTTC.

Within the sample, this clonotype is medium-sized. The chain recombines TRBV6-4 with TRBJ2-2, with a weak D call TRBD1 (5 bases). Trimming took off 4 bases at V and 4 bases at J, with 7 bases between the two ends. CDR1 is MRHNA and CDR2 is SNTAGT in the germline V gene. The CDR3 covers 13 residues. The CDR3, as DNA: TGTGCCAGCAGTGGACAGTCCACCGGGGAGCTGTTTTTT. This translates into CASSGQSTGELFF.

The V gene is TRBV9, the J gene TRBJ2-2; a possible D gene is TRBD2 (5 bases). Germline V lookup: CDR1 SGDLS, CDR2 YYNGEE. Trimming removed 0 bases from V and 6 bases from J, with 6 bases in between. The CDR3 is made up of 13 amino acids. The CDR3 here is CASSVVEAGELFF. CDR3 in DNA: TGTGCCAGCAGCGTAGTGGAGGCCGGGGAGCTGTTTTTT.